This TCR beta chain was found in a study of blood T cells in healthy people across ages. Trimming removed 0 bases from V and 2 bases from J, with 11 bases in between. CDR1 is LGHNA and CDR2 is YSLEER in the germline V gene. This CDR3 is 15 amino acids long. Sample-barcoded 5' priming and a J-beta primer mix drove a second PCR of 7 to 11 cycles. All cDNA molecules were each tagged by a template-switch adaptor with 12 random nucleotides. TCRdb independently ran MiXCR on the 5' RACE reads; one entry per CDR3 protein. The top ten hold under 4.5% of the sample, which has about 800,000 distinct CDR3 sequences, roughly 25% seen once. This clonotype has only a few counts. The same sample was also used in a study of T cells of mothers and their children. From that report: Samples came from a few healthy Caucasian mothers and their six children.

The origin of this receptor is a boy aged 5-17 years in good health. This chain connects TRBV4-3 to TRBJ2-7; D is perhaps TRBD1 (6 bases). The specimen was blood. The CDR3 sequence: CASSQDRGQTYEQYF. For the CDR3, the DNA is TGCGCCAGCAGCCAAGATCGGGGACAAACCTACGAGCAGTACTTC.